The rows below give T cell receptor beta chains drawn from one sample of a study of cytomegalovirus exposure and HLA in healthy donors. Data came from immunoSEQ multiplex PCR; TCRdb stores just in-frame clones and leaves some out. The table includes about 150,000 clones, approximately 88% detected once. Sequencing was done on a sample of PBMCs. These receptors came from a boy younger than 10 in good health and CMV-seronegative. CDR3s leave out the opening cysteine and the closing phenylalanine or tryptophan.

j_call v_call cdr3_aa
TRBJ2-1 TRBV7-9 ASRTSLIEQF
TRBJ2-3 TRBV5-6 ASSFTGNTQY
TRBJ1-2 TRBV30 AWSGTQGAAGYT
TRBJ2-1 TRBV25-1 ASTGPGLAGVWQF
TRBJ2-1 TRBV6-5 ASRPGSSGRGEQF
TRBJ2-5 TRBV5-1 ASSSRVGETQY
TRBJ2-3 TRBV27 ASSLSPRGRADTQY
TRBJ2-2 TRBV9 ASSPPGLVGEELF
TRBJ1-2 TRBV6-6 AATKLTGFYGYT
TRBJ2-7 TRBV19 ASSIGVVNYEQY